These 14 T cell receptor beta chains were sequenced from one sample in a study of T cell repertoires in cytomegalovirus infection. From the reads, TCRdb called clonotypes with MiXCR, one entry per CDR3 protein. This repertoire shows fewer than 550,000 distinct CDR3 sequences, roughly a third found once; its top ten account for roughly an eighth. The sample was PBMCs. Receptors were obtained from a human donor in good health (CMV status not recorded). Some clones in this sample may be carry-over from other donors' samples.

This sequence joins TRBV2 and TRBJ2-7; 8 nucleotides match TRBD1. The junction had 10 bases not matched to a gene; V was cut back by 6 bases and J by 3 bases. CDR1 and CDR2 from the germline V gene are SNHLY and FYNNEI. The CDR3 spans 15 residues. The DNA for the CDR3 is TGTGCCAGCAGCTCTAACGGACAGGGCCGCTACGAGCAGTACTTC. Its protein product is CASSSNGQGRYEQYF.

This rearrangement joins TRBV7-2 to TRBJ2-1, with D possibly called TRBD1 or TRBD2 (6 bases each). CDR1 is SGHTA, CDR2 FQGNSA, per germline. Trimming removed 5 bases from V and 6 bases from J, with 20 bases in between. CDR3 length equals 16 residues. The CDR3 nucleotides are TGTGCCAGCAGCCACCCCCCTAGCGTGGGGGCCAATGAGCAGTTCTTC. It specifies CASSHPPSVGANEQFF.

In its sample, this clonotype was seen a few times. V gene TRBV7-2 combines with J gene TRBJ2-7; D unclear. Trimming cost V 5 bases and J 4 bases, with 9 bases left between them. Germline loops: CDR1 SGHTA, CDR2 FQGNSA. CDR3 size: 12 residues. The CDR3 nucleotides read TGTGCCAGCAGCCTAATCTATTACGAGCAGTACTTC. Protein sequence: CASSLIYYEQYF.

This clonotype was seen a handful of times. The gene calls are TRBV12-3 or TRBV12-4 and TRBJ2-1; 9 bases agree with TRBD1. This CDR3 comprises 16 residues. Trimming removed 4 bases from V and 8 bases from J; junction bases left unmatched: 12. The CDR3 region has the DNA TGTGCCAGCAGTTCTCACGGGACAGGGTTTGTCGATGAGCAGTTCTTC. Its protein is CASSSHGTGFVDEQFF.

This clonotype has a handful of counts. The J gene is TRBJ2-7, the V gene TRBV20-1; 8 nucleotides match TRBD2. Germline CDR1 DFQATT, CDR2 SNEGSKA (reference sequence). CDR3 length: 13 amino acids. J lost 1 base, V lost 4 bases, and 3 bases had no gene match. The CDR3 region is CSATGGASYEQYF. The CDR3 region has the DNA TGCAGTGCTACCGGGGGGGCTTCCTACGAGCAGTACTTC.

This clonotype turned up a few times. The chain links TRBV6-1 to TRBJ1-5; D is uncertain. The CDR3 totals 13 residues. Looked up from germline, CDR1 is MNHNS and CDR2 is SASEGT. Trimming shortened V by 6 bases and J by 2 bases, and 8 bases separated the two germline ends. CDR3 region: CASSKSGNQPQHF. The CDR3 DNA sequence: TGTGCCAGCAGCAAGTCTGGCAATCAGCCCCAGCATTTT.

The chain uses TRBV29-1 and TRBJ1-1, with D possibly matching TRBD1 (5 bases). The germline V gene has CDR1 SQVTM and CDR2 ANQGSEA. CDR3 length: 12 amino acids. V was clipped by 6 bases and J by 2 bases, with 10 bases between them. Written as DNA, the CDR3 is TGCAGCGTGGGGACGGTTAACACTGAAGCTTTCTTT. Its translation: CSVGTVNTEAFF.

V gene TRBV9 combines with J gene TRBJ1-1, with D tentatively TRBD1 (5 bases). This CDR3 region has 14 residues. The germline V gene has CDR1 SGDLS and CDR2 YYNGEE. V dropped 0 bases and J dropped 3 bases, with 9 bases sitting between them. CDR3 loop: CASSVGGYDTEAFF. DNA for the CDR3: TGTGCCAGCAGCGTAGGGGGGTACGACACTGAAGCTTTCTTT.

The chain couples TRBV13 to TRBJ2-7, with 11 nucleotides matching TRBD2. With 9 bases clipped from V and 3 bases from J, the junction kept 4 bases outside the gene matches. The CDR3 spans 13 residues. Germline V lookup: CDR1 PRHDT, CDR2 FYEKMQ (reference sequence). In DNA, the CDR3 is TGTGCCAGTACGACTAGCGGGGACTACGAGCAGTACTTC. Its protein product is CASTTSGDYEQYF.

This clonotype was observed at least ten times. CDR3 coding DNA: TGTGCCAGCAGCCTGGGACTCCGCCACCAAGAGACCCAGTACTTC. Amino acids: CASSLGLRHQETQYF. The chain is built from TRBV7-2 and TRBJ2-5, with D possibly TRBD2 on 6 matching bases. The CDR3 is made up of 15 amino acids. V was trimmed by 5 bases and J by 0 bases, leaving 13 bases between them. Germline CDR1 is SGHTA and CDR2 is FQGNSA.

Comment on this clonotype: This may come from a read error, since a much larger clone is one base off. CDR3 region: CASSLRLVGNTGELFF. Written as DNA, the CDR3 is TGTGCCAGCAGCTTAAGATTAGTGGGAAACACCGGGGAGCTGTTTTTT. This chain uses TRBV7-2 with TRBJ2-2; no clear D. CDR1 is SGHTA and CDR2 is FQGNSA in the germline V gene. CDR3 length: 16 amino acids. With 2 bases removed from V and 2 bases from J, the gap between germline ends came to 12 bases.

This CDR3 reads CASSLMAEAGNTIYF. The CDR3 coding sequence is TGCGCCAGCAGCTTGATGGCAGAAGCTGGAAACACCATATATTTT. The rearrangement uses TRBV5-1 and TRBJ1-3, with D unresolved. V lost 1 base and J lost 2, with 10 bases in between. Germline V lookup: CDR1 SGHRS, CDR2 YFSETQ. The CDR3 runs 15 residues.

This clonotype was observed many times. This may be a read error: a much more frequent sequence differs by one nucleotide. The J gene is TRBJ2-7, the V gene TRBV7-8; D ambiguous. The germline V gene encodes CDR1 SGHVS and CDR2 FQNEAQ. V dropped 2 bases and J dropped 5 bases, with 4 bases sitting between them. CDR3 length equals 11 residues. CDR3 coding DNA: TGTGCCAGCAGCTTAACCCACGAGCAGTACTTC. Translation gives CASSLTHEQYF.

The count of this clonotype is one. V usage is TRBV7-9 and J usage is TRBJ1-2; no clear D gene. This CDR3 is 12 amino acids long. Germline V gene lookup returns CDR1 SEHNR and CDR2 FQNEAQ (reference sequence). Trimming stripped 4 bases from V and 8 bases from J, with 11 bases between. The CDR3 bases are TGTGCCAGCAGCTGGATAGGAGCGGGCTACACCTTC. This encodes CASSWIGAGYTF.